This T cell receptor beta chain stems from a study of patients and donors after allogeneic stem cell transplantation. The germline V gene encodes CDR1 MNHEY and CDR2 SMNVEV (reference sequence). The CDR3 sequence is 16 residues long. Trimming at V came to 4 bases and at J to 3 bases, leaving 12 bases not matched to a gene. TCRdb recomputed calls from the RT-PCR reads with MiXCR, one row per CDR3 protein. Among some 60,000 distinct CDR3 sequences listed, about 14% were seen once. The sequenced sample consisted of blood, either unsorted or a sorted T cell fraction (not recorded which). This chain links TRBV27 with TRBJ2-7; 7 bases align to TRBD1. This sequence was found in a human donor who was either an allogeneic HSCT recipient or a stem cell or donor lymphocyte infusion donor (not recorded which). It is not recorded whose cells these are; they may come from a transplant donor. CDR3 sequence (DNA): TGTGCCAGCAGTTCGCTGCTCACAGGGGTTGGCTACGAGCAGTACTTC. This sequence encodes CASSSLLTGVGYEQYF.